Below, 28 T cell receptor beta chains from the same sample are listed, as sequenced in a study of CD8 T cells in ankylosing spondylitis. TCRdb ran MiXCR on the 5' RACE reads and lists one entry per CDR3 protein. The sample records over 60,000 distinct CDR3 sequences, about 5.7% being singletons. Material for sequencing was blood, either unsorted or a sorted T cell fraction (not recorded which). Every receptor here comes from a male donor with ankylosing spondylitis or in good health (not recorded which).

This clonotype was seen many times. The chain links TRBV10-2 to TRBJ2-7; 8 nucleotides match TRBD2. J gave up 6 bases and V 8 bases, and 12 bases lay outside the gene matches. The CDR3 has 14 residues. Germline V gene data show CDR1 as WSHSY and CDR2 as SAAADI. CDR3 nucleotides: TGCGCCAGCCAGCGGGGGAAGTTGTTGGGCGAGCAGTACTTC. Its protein product is CASQRGKLLGEQYF.

This clonotype was counted at least ten times. V gene TRBV4-3 combines with J gene TRBJ1-2, with a weak D call TRBD1 (6 bases). This CDR3 is built from 15 residues. Germline CDR1 and CDR2: LGHNA and YSLEER. V was pared by 4 bases and J by 0 bases, with 12 bases between. In DNA form, the CDR3 reads TGCGCCAGCAGCCCCAACAGGGTAGCTAACTATGGCTACACCTTC. This encodes CASSPNRVANYGYTF.

This clonotype was found many times. One end of the junction is discordant with germline, which a read error may explain. The V call is TRBV24-1, the J call TRBJ1-5; 7 nucleotides match TRBD1. Germline CDR1 is KGHDR and CDR2 is SFDVKD. The CDR3 contains 12 residues. The CDR3 sequence is CSTQGSNQPQHF. In DNA form, the CDR3 reads TGTTCCACACAGGGGAGCAATCAGCCCCAGCATTTT.

This clonotype occurred many times. V gene TRBV4-2 combines with J gene TRBJ2-7; D ambiguous. The ends were cut back, 0 bases at V and 2 bases at J, with 11 bases in the middle. The CDR3 has 15 residues. Germline assignment: CDR1 LGHNA and CDR2 YNFKEQ. CDR3 region: CASSQDQTRTYEQYF. Here the CDR3 DNA reads TGTGCCAGCAGCCAAGATCAGACAAGAACCTACGAGCAGTACTTC.

At least ten counts were recorded for this clonotype. The genes are TRBV10-3 and TRBJ2-5; 11 nucleotides align to TRBD1. The CDR3 is 14 amino acids. Germline loops: CDR1 ENHRY, CDR2 SYGVKD. V shed 6 bases and J 3 bases; nucleotides not matched to a gene: 3. The CDR3 nucleotides are TGTGCCATCAGGGGACAGGGGGTGGAAGAGACCCAGTACTTC. This gives the protein CAIRGQGVEETQYF.

This clonotype was seen ten or more times. The chain is built from TRBV27 and TRBJ2-7; tentative D call: TRBD1 (6 bases). CDR1 and CDR2 (germline): MNHEY, SMNVEV (reference sequence). CDR3 length equals 14 residues. V lost 7 bases and J 3 bases, leaving 16 bases between the germline ends. CDR3 coding DNA: TGTGCCAGCAACAACCTCCGGGACAACTACGAGCAGTACTTC. Its protein is CASNNLRDNYEQYF.

Ten or more counts support this clonotype. The genes are TRBV29-1 and TRBJ2-5; D is possibly TRBD2 (6 bases). CDR1 and CDR2 (germline): SQVTM, ANQGSEA. This CDR3 contains 13 residues. Trimming shortened V by 3 bases and J by 6 bases, and 14 bases separated the two germline ends. The DNA for the CDR3 is TGCAGCGTTGATGGGATCGGGGGAAAGACCCAGTACTTC. Its translation is CSVDGIGGKTQYF.

Many counts were recorded for this clonotype. The V call is TRBV5-1, the J call TRBJ2-5; the D gene is possibly TRBD2 (6 bases). Germline V CDR1 and CDR2: SGHRS, YFSETQ. V was trimmed by 4 bases and J by 3 bases, leaving 19 bases between them. This CDR3 has 16 residues. CDR3 in amino acids: CASSPGELVAEETQYF. The CDR3 bases are TGCGCCAGCAGCCCGGGCGAGTTGGTAGCGGAAGAGACCCAGTACTTC. Filled out from reference TRBV5-1 and TRBJ2-5, the complete variable domain reads KAGVTQTPRYLIKTRGQQVTLSCSPISGHRSVSWYQQTPGQGLQFLFEYFSETQRNKGNFPGRFSGRQFSNSRSEMNVSTLELGDSALYLCASSPGELVAEETQYFGPGTRLLVL.

This clonotype was counted ten times or more. V usage is TRBV5-1 and J usage is TRBJ1-5; 7 positions match TRBD1. CDR1 is SGHRS and CDR2 is YFSETQ in the germline V gene. V lost 2 bases, J lost 2 bases, and 4 bases stayed unmatched. The CDR3 spans 15 residues. The CDR3 reads CASSFTGDGNQPQHF. In DNA, the CDR3 is TGCGCCAGCAGCTTTACAGGGGATGGCAATCAGCCCCAGCATTTT.

At least ten counts were recorded for this clonotype. The rearrangement links TRBV4-2 to TRBJ1-2; TRBD1 matches at 8 bases. V trimming: 0 bases; J trimming: 4 bases; junction bases outside the gene matches: 4. This CDR3 comprises 15 residues. Germline CDR1 LGHNA, CDR2 YNFKEQ. The CDR3 here is CASSQDSGQGYGYTF. The CDR3 DNA follows: TGTGCCAGCAGCCAAGATTCTGGACAGGGCTATGGCTACACCTTC.

This clonotype has at least ten counts. J is TRBJ2-3 and V is TRBV6-1; possibly TRBD1 for D (8 bases). This CDR3 comprises 19 residues. Germline lookup yields CDR1 MNHNS and CDR2 SASEGT. V was trimmed by 5 bases and J by 6 bases, leaving 30 bases between them. CDR3 nucleotide sequence: TGTGCCAGCAGTCGCGGACTGGGACAGGCGGCGGCGGGGGTGGATACGCAGTATTTT. Its protein product is CASSRGLGQAAAGVDTQYF.

In this sample, this clonotype turned up many times. The chain uses TRBV10-3 and TRBJ2-5; D might be TRBD1 or TRBD2, each matching 6 bases. This CDR3 is built from 17 residues. The V end was cut by 0 bases, the J end by 1 base, with 15 bases between. The V gene's germline CDR1 is ENHRY and CDR2 SYGVKD. The CDR3 protein is CAISESIGGHLQETQYF. CDR3 sequence (DNA): TGTGCCATCAGTGAGTCCATAGGGGGGCACCTCCAAGAGACCCAGTACTTC.

This clonotype has ten or more counts. This rearrangement joins TRBV5-6 to TRBJ1-1; D unclear. The germline V gene encodes CDR1 SGHDT and CDR2 YYEEEE. The CDR3 has 13 amino acids. Trimming removed 0 bases at V and 4 bases at J, with 7 bases between. CDR3 protein: CASSLELGTEAFF. The CDR3, as DNA: TGTGCCAGCAGCTTGGAACTCGGCACTGAAGCTTTCTTT. Filled out from reference TRBV5-6 and TRBJ1-1, the complete variable domain reads DAGVTQSPTHLIKTRGQQVTLRCSPKSGHDTVSWYQQALGQGPQFIFQYYEEEERQRGNFPDRFSGHQFPNYSSELNVNALLLGDSALYLCASSLELGTEAFFGQGTRLTVV.

This clonotype has at least ten counts. The rearrangement joins TRBV2 to TRBJ2-5; D gene unclear. Per the germline V gene, CDR1 is SNHLY and CDR2 is FYNNEI. This CDR3 comprises 14 residues. V was trimmed by 7 bases and J by 5 bases, leaving 17 bases between them. The CDR3 sequence: CASTPMSLRETQYF. The CDR3 coding sequence is TGTGCCAGCACCCCGATGTCCCTTCGGGAGACCCAGTACTTC.

This clonotype was found many times. This sequence joins TRBV24-1 and TRBJ2-7; 10 bases map to TRBD1. CDR3 length equals 14 residues. Germline V gives CDR1 KGHDR, CDR2 SFDVKD. V lost 5 bases, J lost 5 bases, and 5 bases stayed unmatched. The chain's CDR3 is CATSGGQGSNEQYF. CDR3 DNA sequence: TGTGCCACCAGTGGGGGACAGGGGTCAAACGAGCAGTACTTC.

The sample holds many counts of this clonotype. The chain recombines TRBV10-3 with TRBJ2-7; TRBD1 might be the D (5 bases). The length of the CDR3 is 10 residues. Trimming removed 5 bases from V and 6 bases from J, with 5 bases in between. Germline assignment: CDR1 ENHRY and CDR2 SYGVKD. The CDR3 loop reads CAISTGEQYF. The CDR3 DNA reads as TGTGCCATCAGTACAGGCGAGCAGTACTTC.

This clonotype appeared many times. This chain links TRBV7-9 with TRBJ1-1; D is unresolved. There are 14 residues in the CDR3. With 4 bases removed from V and 4 bases from J, the gap between germline ends came to 13 bases. Germline V gives CDR1 SEHNR, CDR2 FQNEAQ (reference sequence). CDR3 sequence (DNA): TGTGCCAGCAGCTCAGACTCCCGGAGCACTGAAGCTTTCTTT. This encodes CASSSDSRSTEAFF.

Comment on this clonotype: This clone may be a read error of a much larger clone one base away. The chain has TRBV5-1 and TRBJ1-1; the D gene is possibly TRBD1 (6 bases). With 4 bases removed from V and 4 bases from J, the gap between germline ends came to 17 bases. The CDR3 runs to 15 residues. In germline, CDR1 is SGHRS, CDR2 YFSETQ. CDR3 DNA: TGCGCCAGCAGCCCCAAGGGGGGGCTTACCACTGAAGCTTTCTTT. Encoded protein: CASSPKGGLTTEAFF.

This clonotype was detected ten times or more. The V call is TRBV7-9, the J call TRBJ2-2; D may be TRBD1 (5 bases). Trimming removed 4 bases from V and 5 bases from J, with 11 bases in between. Germline V lookup: CDR1 SEHNR, CDR2 FQNEAQ (reference sequence). This CDR3 has 14 amino acids. DNA for the CDR3: TGTGCCAGCAGCTCCCAGGGAAGGACCGGGGAGCTGTTTTTT. It encodes CASSSQGRTGELFF.

In this sample, this clonotype turned up many times. The chain uses TRBV4-2 and TRBJ2-3, with 11 bases matching TRBD2. This CDR3 contains 19 residues. Germline lookup yields CDR1 LGHNA and CDR2 YNFKEQ. After removal of 4 bases from V and 0 bases from J, the junction contained 12 bases not matched to a gene. DNA of the CDR3: TGTGCCAGCAGCCGAACTAGCGGGGGACTTACGTCTAGCACAGATACGCAGTATTTT. Its protein is CASSRTSGGLTSSTDTQYF.

This clonotype was counted many times. The chain joins TRBV6-5 to TRBJ2-1; 10 positions agree with TRBD2. Germline V gives CDR1 MNHEY, CDR2 SVGAGI. The CDR3 runs to 15 residues. Trimming at V came to 6 bases and at J to 8 bases, leaving 10 bases not matched to a gene. In DNA form, the CDR3 reads TGTGCCAGCAGCCCAGGACTAGCGGTGGTCTATGAGCAGTTCTTC. Its protein product is CASSPGLAVVYEQFF.

The sample holds many counts of this clonotype. This rearrangement joins TRBV20-1 to TRBJ1-1; the D gene is possibly TRBD1 (5 bases). Trimming stripped 8 bases from V and 1 base from J, with 14 bases between. This CDR3 spans 13 amino acids. Germline lookup yields CDR1 DFQATT and CDR2 SNEGSKA (reference sequence). Written as DNA, the CDR3 is TGCAGTACTGGGGGGGTTGGGAACACTGAAGCTTTCTTT. This gives the protein CSTGGVGNTEAFF.

Ten or more counts support this clonotype. This chain connects TRBV20-1 to TRBJ2-5, with no clear D. The CDR3 totals 11 residues. Germline V gene data show CDR1 as DFQATT and CDR2 as SNEGSKA (reference sequence). The V and J ends lost 4 bases and 3 bases respectively, with 6 bases between them. In DNA, the CDR3 is TGCAGTGCTACGACGGAAGAGACCCAGTACTTC. Its translation is CSATTEETQYF.

The sample holds many counts of this clonotype. V usage is TRBV28 and J usage is TRBJ1-5; 7 bases fit TRBD1. Trimming cost V 7 bases and J 4 bases; bases outside gene matches: 10. This CDR3 comprises 15 residues. Germline V lookup: CDR1 MDHEN, CDR2 SYDVKM. CDR3 loop: CASTPSEGANQPQHF. CDR3 nucleotides: TGTGCCAGCACCCCTAGCGAGGGGGCAAATCAGCCCCAGCATTTT.

This clonotype was seen repeatedly, ten times or more. This rearrangement joins TRBV12-3 or TRBV12-4 to TRBJ2-1; the D gene could be TRBD1 or TRBD2 (5 bases each). Trimming took off 5 bases at V and 4 bases at J, with 12 bases between the two ends. This CDR3 has 14 residues. The CDR3 DNA reads as TGTGCCAGCAGTCCGCGGTGGGGGTACAATGAGCAGTTCTTC. It is translated as CASSPRWGYNEQFF.

This clonotype was counted many times. J is TRBJ1-2 and V is TRBV7-3, with TRBD1 matching 9 bases. Germline lookup yields CDR1 SGHTA and CDR2 FQGTGA. V lost 6 bases, J lost 7 bases, and 6 bases stayed unmatched. This CDR3 spans 13 amino acids. The CDR3 is CASSDGTGSGYTF. The CDR3 coding sequence is TGTGCCAGCAGTGACGGGACAGGGTCTGGCTACACCTTC. The full variable domain, with the rest looked up from reference TRBV7-3 and TRBJ1-2, is GAGVSQTPSNKVTEKGKYVELRCDPISGHTALYWYRQSLGQGPEFLIYFQGTGAADDSGLPNDRFFAVRPEGSVSTLKIQRTERGDSAVYLCASSDGTGSGYTFGSGTRLTVV.

This clonotype has a count of ten or more. The chain couples TRBV7-2 to TRBJ2-7; the D gene could be TRBD1 or TRBD2 (5 bases each). CDR1 and CDR2 (germline): SGHTA, FQGNSA. V was clipped by 1 base and J by 4 bases, with 14 bases between them. The CDR3 runs to 15 residues. CDR3 sequence reads: CASSLGQFGGYEQYF. The CDR3 region has the DNA TGTGCCAGCAGCTTAGGGCAGTTTGGGGGTTACGAGCAGTACTTC.

This clonotype appeared many times. The chain is built from TRBV27 and TRBJ1-1; D not certain. V lost 3 bases and J lost 3, with 11 bases in between. The V gene's germline CDR1 is MNHEY and CDR2 SMNVEV (reference sequence). The CDR3 spans 14 residues. The CDR3 sequence is CASSFLGSDTEAFF. The CDR3 DNA reads as TGTGCCAGCAGTTTTCTGGGTTCGGACACTGAAGCTTTCTTT.